This T cell receptor beta chain was observed in a study of T cells in Graves' hyperthyroidism and ophthalmopathy. The CDR3 spans 11 residues. The germline V gene encodes CDR1 SGHTA and CDR2 FQGTGA. V trimming: 5 bases; J trimming: 14 bases; junction bases outside the gene matches: 8. TCR beta CDR3 sequences were amplified from RNA transcripts. The study used the HTBI primer set for a first-round RT-PCR of the TCR CDR3. Using its own MiXCR run on the multiplex PCR reads, TCRdb lists one record per CDR3 protein. The sample contains roughly 840,000 distinct CDR3 sequences, over 35% of which appear only once. The patients, who ranged from 18 to 65 in age, presented with newly diagnosed hyperthyroidism lasting under 2 months. The study based diagnoses on clinical symptoms, serum thyroxine and TRAb, thyroid ultrasound and orbital computed tomography. PBMCs stemmed from around 9.3 ml fresh peripheral blood.

Study-level points and caveats: Blood samples included most of the expanded thyroid clonotypes exceeding 0.001.

As regards this clonotype: The target antigen is unknown.

The sequence derives from a man aged 18-30 years with Graves' hyperthyroidism. This chain uses TRBV7-3 with TRBJ2-5, with 7 positions matching TRBD1. What was sequenced was blood. CDR3 DNA: TGTGCCAGCAGCCGAAGGGACAGCCAATACTTC. It yields the protein CASSRRDSQYF.